This T cell receptor (beta chain) was documented in a study of OX40 agonist ivuxolimab in advanced cancers. Looking at the study overall: Subjects had a mean age of roughly 60 years, with a range of 23 to 79; more than 75% were male. There were three patients with partial responses, one having hepatocellular carcinoma and two cutaneous melanoma.

Study-level results: On average, CD8+ T cells had more expanded clones than CD4+.

Of note for this clone: Its antigen remains unknown.

TCRdb's table, derived via immunoSEQ multiplex PCR, lists solely in-frame clones and lacks some. Among approximately 22,000 clones listed, roughly 86% were seen once. Per the germline V gene, CDR1 is GTSNPN and CDR2 is SVGIG (reference sequence). V was shortened by 6 bases and J by 10 bases, with 22 bases between the two germline ends. The CDR3 runs to 14 residues. V is TRBV30 and J is TRBJ1-3; D gene uncertain. Specimen: CD4+ or CD8+ T cells sorted from blood, collected in a trial of the OX40 agonist ivuxolimab. The receptor was derived from an adult with an advanced solid tumor such as melanoma, head and neck, liver or kidney cancer. The CDR3 loop reads CACPWSFQVDTIYF. CDR3 nucleotides: TGTGCCTGTCCCTGGAGTTTTCAGGTGGATACCATATATTTT.